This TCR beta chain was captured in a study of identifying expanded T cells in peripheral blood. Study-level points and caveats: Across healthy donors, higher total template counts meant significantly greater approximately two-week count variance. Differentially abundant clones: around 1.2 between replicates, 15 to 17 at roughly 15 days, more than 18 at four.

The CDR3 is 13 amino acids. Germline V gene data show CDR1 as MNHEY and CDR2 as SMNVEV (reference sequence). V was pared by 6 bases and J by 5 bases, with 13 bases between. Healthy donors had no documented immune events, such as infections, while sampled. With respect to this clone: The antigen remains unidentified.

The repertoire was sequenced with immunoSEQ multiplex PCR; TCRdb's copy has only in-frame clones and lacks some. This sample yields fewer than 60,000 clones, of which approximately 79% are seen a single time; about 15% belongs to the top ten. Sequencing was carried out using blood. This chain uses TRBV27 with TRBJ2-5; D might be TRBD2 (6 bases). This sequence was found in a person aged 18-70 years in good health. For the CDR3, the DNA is TGTGCCAGCAGCCTAGCGCCCTGGGAGACCCAGTACTTC. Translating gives CASSLAPWETQYF.